Listed below are T cell receptor beta chains from one sample, sequenced in a study of monozygotic twins with inflammatory bowel disease. TCRdb reprocessed the 5' RACE reads and keeps a single row for each CDR3 protein, giving no DNA. This repertoire includes about 110,000 distinct CDR3 sequences. Sequencing was performed on blood. The receptors here all came from a human donor with ulcerative colitis or Crohn's disease, or a healthy co-twin of an affected twin (not recorded which). Each CDR3 is given with its conserved first and last residue.

v_gene,j_gene,CDR3aa
TRBV5-1,TRBJ2-7,CASSPDGDSYEQYF
TRBV20-1,TRBJ2-1,CSAGDGRGALDEQFF
TRBV6-1,TRBJ2-3,CASRSSGRARDTQYF
TRBV4-2,TRBJ2-2,CASSQEGQGWDTGELFF
TRBV20-1,TRBJ2-1,CSARTMDSSSYNEQFF
TRBV5-6,TRBJ2-1,CASSLAGAYNDQFF
TRBV7-8,TRBJ1-6,CASSLEGADNSPLHF
TRBV6-5,TRBJ1-6,CASSYSGADNSPLHF
TRBV12-3/TRBV12-4,TRBJ2-7,CASSLDSGGLYEQYF
TRBV20-1,TRBJ1-1,CSASDRSAAFF
TRBV9,TRBJ1-3,CASSIGGLSGNTIYF
TRBV5-1,TRBJ1-1,CASSLTSGTENTEAFF
TRBV27,TRBJ1-3,CASSLGQGLGGNTIYF
TRBV9,TRBJ1-3,CASSVSGRSSGNTIYF
TRBV7-2,TRBJ2-3,CASSLVAGGTDTQYF
TRBV7-2,TRBJ2-6,CASSLARGRGSGANVLTF
TRBV5-1,TRBJ2-7,CASSLYDIDYEQYF
TRBV20-1,TRBJ1-1,CSARDRTGWVNTEAFF
TRBV6-2/TRBV6-3,TRBJ2-2,CASSSRSATGELFF
TRBV20-1,TRBJ2-1,CSARVLAGGKGYNEQFF
TRBV7-9,TRBJ1-5,CASSPDGIDGNQPQHF
TRBV20-1,TRBJ2-7,CSARFLRGTSGALYEQYF
TRBV20-1,TRBJ2-6,CSARGDIISGANVLTF
TRBV11-1,TRBJ1-6,CASSRGQGGRSSFLPLHF
TRBV28,TRBJ1-5,CASSHGTGGEQPQHF
TRBV7-2,TRBJ2-7,CASNNRGYSYEQYF
TRBV7-2,TRBJ2-1,CATDLRDYRYNEQFF
TRBV12-3/TRBV12-4,TRBJ1-3,CASSLLGRYSGNTIYF
TRBV6-1,TRBJ1-2,CASSPGQGNNYGYTF
TRBV24-1,TRBJ1-5,CATSDPRVASNQPQHF
TRBV7-3,TRBJ2-6,CASSLNAGAGANVLTF
TRBV28,TRBJ1-3,CASSLWSGTIYF
TRBV7-6,TRBJ2-7,CASTEVAGLGGRQYF
TRBV12-3/TRBV12-4,TRBJ2-3,CASSKRGIAVRNVDTQYF
TRBV19,TRBJ2-3,CASRLGLAPPDTQYF
TRBV28,TRBJ1-2,CASRLGLNSYGYTF
TRBV5-4,TRBJ2-3,CASSSMTIGFSGTQYF
TRBV10-3,TRBJ1-1,CAISEKDRVNTEAFF
TRBV7-9,TRBJ1-2,CASSPTPKTGFLYGYTF
TRBV12-3/TRBV12-4,TRBJ2-1,CASSLAGGRYNEQFF
TRBV20-1,TRBJ2-5,CSASGTSGYQETQYF
TRBV20-1,TRBJ2-7,CSAPSPGTGSYEQYF
TRBV20-1,TRBJ2-2,CSVRGPAGYTGELFF
TRBV20-1,TRBJ2-5,CSLRPGQGFETQYF
TRBV7-3,TRBJ1-1,CASRSRVVNTDAFF